This T cell receptor beta chain is from a study of OX40 agonist ivuxolimab in advanced cancers. Across the whole study: Patients received intravenous ivuxolimab every 2 weeks at 0.01 to 10 mg/kg. The study's findings and limits: CD4+ and CD8+ blood T cells expanded clonally by week 6 at 0.1 to 3.0 mg/kg. Average numbers of expanded clones were greater in CD8+ T cells than in CD4+.

Sampling of blood occurred at baseline, cycle 4 day 1, and cycle 7 day 1. The germline CDR1 and CDR2 sequences are MGHRA and YSYEKL. The CDR3 has 14 residues. V was pared by 0 bases and J by 7 bases, with 12 bases between. Note on this clone: What it binds is unknown.

This table comes from immunoSEQ multiplex PCR, and its TCRdb copy is limited to in-frame clones, with some not included. The data show 10,000 or so clones, over 70% seen once. This sequence was found in an adult with an advanced solid tumor such as melanoma, head and neck, liver or kidney cancer. This chain links TRBV4-1 with TRBJ2-5; D gene ambiguous. Sequencing used CD4+ or CD8+ T cells sorted from blood, obtained in a trial of the OX40 agonist ivuxolimab. The chain's CDR3 is CASSQEVARGTQYF. CDR3 sequence (DNA): TGCGCCAGCAGCCAAGAGGTCGCTCGAGGGACCCAGTACTTC.